The 25 T cell receptor beta chains listed next were all sequenced from one sample in a study of T cells after yellow fever vaccination. From the 5' RACE reads, TCRdb called clonotypes with MiXCR, one entry per CDR3 protein. Seen here are a few hundred thousand distinct CDR3 sequences, approximately 3.3% observed once, and the top ten hold 3.2%. This specimen consisted of CD4+ T cells sorted from PBMCs, obtained 10 days after the yellow fever booster vaccination. The receptors come from a man aged 18 to 29 who received the YFV17D yellow fever vaccine.

In this sample, this clonotype turned up many times. The chain is built from TRBV5-1 and TRBJ2-2, with 12 bases lining up with TRBD2. Germline CDR1 and CDR2: SGHRS and YFSETQ. V lost 0 bases and J lost 3; bases outside the gene matches: 3. The CDR3 runs 17 residues. Here the CDR3 DNA reads TGCGCCAGCAGCTTGGCTAGCGGGGGGGCCGACACCGGGGAGCTGTTTTTT. This sequence encodes CASSLASGGADTGELFF.

The chain has TRBV7-9 and TRBJ1-3; D is uncertain. The CDR3 is 15 amino acids. The V and J ends lost 5 bases and 0 bases respectively, with 11 bases between them. CDR1 SEHNR and CDR2 FQNEAQ come from the germline V gene (reference sequence). The DNA of the CDR3 is TGTGCCAGCAGCCCCGACGGATACTCTGGAAACACCATATATTTT. This translates into CASSPDGYSGNTIYF.

This clonotype came up a few times. The rearrangement links TRBV28 to TRBJ1-5; maybe TRBD1 (6 bases). Germline V lookup: CDR1 MDHEN, CDR2 SYDVKM. This CDR3 spans 13 amino acids. V was shortened by 7 bases and J by 6 bases, with 13 bases between the two germline ends. CDR3 loop: CASNRVFVQPQHF. In DNA, the CDR3 is TGTGCCAGCAACAGGGTGTTCGTTCAGCCCCAGCATTTT.

This clonotype has a count of ten or more. This chain uses TRBV7-2 with TRBJ1-5; D is uncertain. Deletions cut 4 bases from V and 9 bases from J, with 16 bases between. CDR1 is SGHTA and CDR2 is FQGNSA in the germline V gene. The CDR3 runs to 14 residues. The CDR3 bases are TGTGCCAGCAGCTCCCCAAACAGCTTACTGCCCCAGCATTTT. This encodes CASSSPNSLLPQHF.

This chain connects TRBV12-3 or TRBV12-4 to TRBJ2-3; D is possibly TRBD2 (6 bases). The CDR3 runs to 15 residues. V lost 6 bases to trimming and J lost 10 bases, with 23 bases between them. The CDR3 DNA sequence: TGTGCCAGCAGGCCCCGGGACTTATCCCCTCTTCCGCAGTATTTT. This translates into CASRPRDLSPLPQYF.

Many counts were recorded for this clonotype. The gene calls are TRBV19 and TRBJ1-5, with TRBD1 as a possible D gene (5 bases). V lost 6 bases and J lost 7, with 16 bases in between. This CDR3 is 14 amino acids long. Germline lookup yields CDR1 LNHDA and CDR2 SQIVND (reference sequence). CDR3 protein: CASSLPQGQQPQHF. The CDR3 coding sequence is TGTGCCAGTAGCCTACCTCAGGGTCAGCAGCCCCAGCATTTT.

This clonotype was observed a handful of times. The chain combines TRBV20-1 with TRBJ1-5; D gene unclear. The V and J ends lost 7 bases and 0 bases respectively, with 16 bases between them. This CDR3 has 15 amino acids. Germline CDR1 and CDR2: DFQATT and SNEGSKA (reference sequence). The CDR3: CSVARLSNSNQPQHF. Here the CDR3 DNA reads TGCAGTGTAGCCCGACTTTCAAATAGCAATCAGCCCCAGCATTTT.

This clonotype has ten or more counts. V usage is TRBV7-2 and J usage is TRBJ2-7; tentative D call: TRBD2 (6 bases). Germline loops: CDR1 SGHTA, CDR2 FQGNSA. The CDR3 sequence is 13 residues long. V lost 6 bases to trimming and J lost 3 bases, with 12 bases between them. The CDR3 bases are TGTGCCAGCAGAACTAGCAGCTTCTACGAGCAGTACTTC. Amino acids: CASRTSSFYEQYF. The variable domain in full, completed from reference TRBV7-2 and TRBJ2-7, reads GAGVSQSPSNKVTEKGKDVELRCDPISGHTALYWYRQSLGQGLEFLIYFQGNSAPDKSGLPSDRFSAERTGGSVSTLTIQRTQQEDSAVYLCASRTSSFYEQYFGPGTRLTVT.

This clonotype showed up many times. V is TRBV15 and J is TRBJ2-7; no firm D call. The CDR3 consists of 13 residues. Germline V gives CDR1 LNHNV, CDR2 YYDKDF (reference sequence). The V end was cut by 5 bases, the J end by 4 bases, with 12 bases between. The CDR3 loop reads CATSGSHGYEQYF. The CDR3 coding sequence is TGTGCCACCAGCGGGTCACATGGTTACGAGCAGTACTTC.

There are many counts of this clonotype. The genes are TRBV6-2 or TRBV6-3 and TRBJ2-3; TRBD2 is a possible D gene (6 bases). V lost 7 bases and J lost 5, with 10 bases in between. From germline, CDR1 is MNHEY and CDR2 SVGEGT. This CDR3 has 12 amino acids. The CDR3 protein is CASTYSGDTQYF. The CDR3 DNA follows: TGTGCCAGCACCTATAGCGGAGATACGCAGTATTTT.

The rearrangement links TRBV7-9 to TRBJ2-7, with a weak D call TRBD1 (5 bases). CDR3 size: 16 residues. The V end was cut by 4 bases, the J end by 4 bases, with 20 bases between. Germline V lookup: CDR1 SEHNR, CDR2 FQNEAQ (reference sequence). This CDR3 is CASSYPRVGLSYEQYF. CDR3 coding DNA: TGTGCCAGCAGCTACCCCAGGGTGGGGCTCTCGTACGAGCAGTACTTC.

This clonotype was observed at least ten times. This rearrangement joins TRBV18 to TRBJ1-1; TRBD1 agrees at 7 bases. V was pared by 8 bases and J by 4 bases, with 7 bases of the junction left unmatched. This CDR3 contains 13 residues. Germline CDR1 is KGHSH and CDR2 is LQKENI. Written as DNA, the CDR3 is TGTGCCAGCACTACGGACAGGCTCACTGAAGCTTTCTTT. Protein product: CASTTDRLTEAFF.

This chain links TRBV19 with TRBJ2-1, with D perhaps matching TRBD2 (5 bases). CDR3 length: 11 residues. Germline V CDR1 and CDR2: LNHDA, SQIVND (reference sequence). Between the trimmed V and J ends, which lost 11 bases and 7 bases, there was a span of 12 bases. In DNA form, the CDR3 reads TGTGCCCGCTTTTGGAGGAATGAGCAGTTCTTC. Translated, it gives CARFWRNEQFF. The full variable domain, completed using reference TRBV19 and TRBJ2-1, is DGGITQSPKYLFRKEGQNVTLSCEQNLNHDAMYWYRQDPGQGLRLIYYSQIVNDFQKGDIAEGYSVSREKKESFPLTVTSAQKNPTAFYLCARFWRNEQFFGPGTRLTVL.

This clonotype was picked up many times. V gene TRBV7-2 combines with J gene TRBJ2-6; D perhaps matches TRBD1 (6 bases). Trimming shortened V by 2 bases and J by 0 bases, and 8 bases separated the two germline ends. The CDR3 runs to 16 residues. In germline, CDR1 is SGHTA, CDR2 FQGNSA. The CDR3 sequence: CASSLQGPSGANVLTF. The DNA for the CDR3 is TGTGCCAGCAGCTTACAGGGGCCCTCTGGGGCCAACGTCCTGACTTTC.

This clonotype was counted ten times or more. The genes are TRBV5-4 and TRBJ1-2; D uncertain. Germline CDR1 SGHNT, CDR2 YYREEE (reference sequence). Trimming cost V 2 bases and J 3 bases, with 11 bases left between them. The CDR3 length is 14 residues. This chain's CDR3 is CASSFRTPDYGYTF. The CDR3 DNA follows: TGTGCCAGCAGCTTCAGGACGCCGGACTATGGCTACACCTTC.

Concerning this clonotype: The junction departs from the called germline gene at one end, perhaps through a read error. The chain employs TRBV6-5 and TRBJ2-3; D possibly uses TRBD1 or TRBD2 (5 bases each). Germline V CDR1 and CDR2: MNHEY, SVGAGI. The CDR3 is made up of 15 amino acids. The CDR3 DNA reads as TGTGCCAGCAGTTACTCGAATAGGTTGGGGGATACGGAGTATTTT. This translates into CASSYSNRLGDTEYF.

This clonotype occurred a few times. The V call is TRBV12-3 or TRBV12-4, the J call TRBJ1-5; a weak D match, TRBD1 (6 bases). With 6 bases removed from V and 3 bases from J, the gap between germline ends came to 12 bases. This CDR3 has 14 amino acids. The CDR3 DNA sequence: TGTGCCAGCAGAACGTGGGGGCACAATCAGCCCCAGCATTTT. Translated: CASRTWGHNQPQHF.

This clonotype turned up a few times. The gene calls are TRBV3-1 and TRBJ1-6; 8 nucleotides align to TRBD1. J lost 6 bases, V lost 4 bases, and 11 bases had no gene match. The CDR3 is made up of 17 amino acids. Germline lookup yields CDR1 LGHDT and CDR2 YNNKEL (reference sequence). The CDR3 spells CASSLGTGVYSNSPLHF. The CDR3 DNA is TGTGCCAGCAGCCTGGGGACAGGAGTATATTCTAATTCACCCCTCCACTTT.

This clonotype appeared many times. V usage is TRBV5-1 and J usage is TRBJ2-1; 8 bases are shared with TRBD1. This CDR3 contains 13 residues. Germline CDR1 SGHRS, CDR2 YFSETQ. The trim removed 2 bases at V and 8 bases at J, leaving 3 bases unmatched. CDR3 nucleotides: TGCGCCAGCAGCTTCAGGGGGCTCGATGAGCAGTTCTTC. Its protein product is CASSFRGLDEQFF.

At least ten counts were recorded for this clonotype. The chain employs TRBV7-2 and TRBJ2-1; 8 positions match TRBD1. The V and J ends lost 4 bases and 7 bases, in that order; junction bases with no gene match: 12. The CDR3 is made up of 16 amino acids. Germline loops: CDR1 SGHTA, CDR2 FQGNSA. The CDR3 coding sequence is TGTGCCAGCAGCTGGACCGGGACAGGAATTGGGAATGAGCAGTTCTTC. Amino acid sequence: CASSWTGTGIGNEQFF.

This clonotype has at least ten counts. The V gene is TRBV6-5, the J gene TRBJ2-5, with D possibly matching TRBD2 (6 bases). With 5 bases removed from V and 4 bases from J, the gap between germline ends came to 14 bases. The CDR3 spans 14 residues. Germline CDR1 and CDR2: MNHEY and SVGAGI. The CDR3 here is CASSPPGRGETQYF. CDR3 DNA: TGTGCCAGCAGTCCCCCCGGGAGAGGAGAGACCCAGTACTTC.

This clonotype has ten or more counts. V is TRBV5-4 and J is TRBJ2-7; 11 bases match TRBD1. The trim removed 4 bases at V and 3 bases at J, leaving 0 bases unmatched. The CDR3 covers 13 residues. Germline CDR1 is SGHNT and CDR2 is YYREEE (reference sequence). The CDR3, as DNA: TGTGCCAGCAGCGGGACAGGGGGCTACGAGCAGTACTTC. Residues: CASSGTGGYEQYF.

This clonotype has at least ten counts. The V and J genes are TRBV6-6 and TRBJ1-2; unclear D gene. The germline gives CDR1 MNHNY, CDR2 SVGAGI (reference sequence). This CDR3 comprises 12 residues. V was cut by 9 bases and J by 3 bases, with 11 bases left in between. The CDR3 DNA reads as TGTGCCAGTACGAACAGCGACTATGGCTACACCTTC. Its protein is CASTNSDYGYTF.

At least ten counts were recorded for this clonotype. The rearrangement joins TRBV5-4 to TRBJ1-1; 7 bases map to TRBD1. Germline lookup yields CDR1 SGHNT and CDR2 YYREEE (reference sequence). This CDR3 is 15 amino acids long. The junction had 11 bases not matched to a gene; V was cut back by 4 bases and J by 5 bases. CDR3 sequence: CASSLRSQGGTEAFF. The CDR3 region has the DNA TGTGCCAGCAGCCTGAGGTCGCAGGGGGGGACTGAAGCTTTCTTT.

This clonotype occurred a few times. The chain links TRBV30 to TRBJ2-1; 8 nucleotides agree with TRBD1. Germline assignment: CDR1 GTSNPN and CDR2 SVGIG (reference sequence). The ends lost 2 bases at V and 15 bases at J; junction bases unmatched: 9. The CDR3 is made up of 12 amino acids. The CDR3 reads CAWSPRTGTGFF. The CDR3 nucleotides read TGTGCCTGGAGTCCCCGGACAGGGACAGGGTTCTTC.